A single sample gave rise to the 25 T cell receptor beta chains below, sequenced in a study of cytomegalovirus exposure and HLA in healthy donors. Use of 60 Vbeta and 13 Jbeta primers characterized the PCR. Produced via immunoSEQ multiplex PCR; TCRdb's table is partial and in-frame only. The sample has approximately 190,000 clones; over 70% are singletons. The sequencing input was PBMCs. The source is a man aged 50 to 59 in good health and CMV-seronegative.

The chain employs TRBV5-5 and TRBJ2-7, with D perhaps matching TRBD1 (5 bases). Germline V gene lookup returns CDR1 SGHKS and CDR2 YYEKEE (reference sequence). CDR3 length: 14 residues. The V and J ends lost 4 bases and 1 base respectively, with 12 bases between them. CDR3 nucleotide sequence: TGTGCCAGCAGCATAGACACAGGATCCTACGAGCAGTACTTC. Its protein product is CASSIDTGSYEQYF.

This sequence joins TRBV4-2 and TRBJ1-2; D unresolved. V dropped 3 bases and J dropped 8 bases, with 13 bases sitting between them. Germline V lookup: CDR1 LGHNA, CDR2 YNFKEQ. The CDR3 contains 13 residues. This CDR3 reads CASSQSLDRGYTF. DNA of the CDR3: TGTGCCAGCAGCCAGAGTCTAGACCGAGGCTACACCTTC.

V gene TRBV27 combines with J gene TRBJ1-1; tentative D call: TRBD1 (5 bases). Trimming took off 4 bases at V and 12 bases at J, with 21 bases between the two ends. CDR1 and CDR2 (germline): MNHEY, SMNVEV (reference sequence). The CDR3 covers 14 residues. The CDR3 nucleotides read TGTGCCAGCAGTTCGGGGGGGAGGGCAGGCGAGACTTTCTTT. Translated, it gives CASSSGGRAGETFF.

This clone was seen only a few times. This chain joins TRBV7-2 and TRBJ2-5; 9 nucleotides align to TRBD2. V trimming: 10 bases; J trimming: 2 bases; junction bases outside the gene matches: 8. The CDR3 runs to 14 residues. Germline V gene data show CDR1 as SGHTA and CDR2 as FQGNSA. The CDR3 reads CATSSGGLQETQYF. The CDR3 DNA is TGTGCCACCTCAAGCGGGGGGCTTCAAGAGACCCAGTACTTC.

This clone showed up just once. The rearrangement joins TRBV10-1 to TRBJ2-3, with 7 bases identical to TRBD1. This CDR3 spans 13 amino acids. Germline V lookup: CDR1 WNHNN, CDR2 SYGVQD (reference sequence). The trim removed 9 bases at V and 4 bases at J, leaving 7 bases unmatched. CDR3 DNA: TGCGCCAGGGGACAGCGGCCCGCAGATACGCAGTATTTT. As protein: CARGQRPADTQYF.

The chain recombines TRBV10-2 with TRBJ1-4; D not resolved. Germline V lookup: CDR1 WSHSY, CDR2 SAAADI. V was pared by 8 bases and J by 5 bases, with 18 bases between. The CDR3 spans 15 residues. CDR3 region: CASDQGSRGNEKLFF. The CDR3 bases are TGCGCCAGCGATCAAGGGTCTAGAGGGAATGAAAAACTGTTTTTT.

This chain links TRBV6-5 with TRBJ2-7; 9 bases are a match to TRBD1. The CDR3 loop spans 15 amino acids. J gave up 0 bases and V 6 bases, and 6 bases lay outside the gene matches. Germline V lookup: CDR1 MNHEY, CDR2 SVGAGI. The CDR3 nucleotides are TGTGCCAGCAGACCGACAGGGGGGAACTCCTACGAGCAGTACTTC. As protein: CASRPTGGNSYEQYF.

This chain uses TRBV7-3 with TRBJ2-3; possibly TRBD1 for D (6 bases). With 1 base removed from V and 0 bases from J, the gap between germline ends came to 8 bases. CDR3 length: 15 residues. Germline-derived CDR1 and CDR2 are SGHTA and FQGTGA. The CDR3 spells CASSLSQGSTDTQYF. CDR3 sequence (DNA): TGTGCCAGCAGCTTAAGCCAGGGGAGCACAGATACGCAGTATTTT.

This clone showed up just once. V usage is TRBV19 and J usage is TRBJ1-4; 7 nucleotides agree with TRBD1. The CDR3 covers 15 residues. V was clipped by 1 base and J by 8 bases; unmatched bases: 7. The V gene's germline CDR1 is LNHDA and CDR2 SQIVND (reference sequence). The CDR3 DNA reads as TGTGCCAGTAGTATAGGGACAGGTTGGAGGGAAAAACTGTTTTTT. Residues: CASSIGTGWREKLFF.

The CDR3 loop is CASSITGASTEQYF. In DNA, the CDR3 is TGTGCCAGTAGTATAACAGGGGCATCCACCGAGCAGTACTTC. This chain connects TRBV19 to TRBJ2-7, with 7 bases aligning to TRBD1. The CDR3 contains 14 residues. Germline V lookup: CDR1 LNHDA, CDR2 SQIVND (reference sequence). After removal of 2 bases from V and 6 bases from J, the junction contained 7 bases not matched to a gene.

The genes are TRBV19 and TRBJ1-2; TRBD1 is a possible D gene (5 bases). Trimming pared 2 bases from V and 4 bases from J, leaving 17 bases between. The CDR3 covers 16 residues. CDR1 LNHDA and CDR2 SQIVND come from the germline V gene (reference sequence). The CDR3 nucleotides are TGTGCCAGTAGTATAATGTCGGGGGTCAGGTCCTATGGCTACACCTTC. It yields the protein CASSIMSGVRSYGYTF.

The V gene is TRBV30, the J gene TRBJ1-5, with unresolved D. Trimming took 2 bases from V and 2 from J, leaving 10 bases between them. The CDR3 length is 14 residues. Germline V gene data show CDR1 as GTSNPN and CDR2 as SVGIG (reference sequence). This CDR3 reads CAWSTGMGNQPQHF. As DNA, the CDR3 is TGTGCCTGGAGTACGGGGATGGGCAATCAGCCCCAGCATTTT.

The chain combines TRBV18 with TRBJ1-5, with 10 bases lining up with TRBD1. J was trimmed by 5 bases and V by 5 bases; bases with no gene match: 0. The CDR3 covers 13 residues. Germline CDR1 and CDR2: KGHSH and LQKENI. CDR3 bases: TGTGCCAGCTCAGGACAGGGGGATCAGCCCCAGCATTTT. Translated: CASSGQGDQPQHF.

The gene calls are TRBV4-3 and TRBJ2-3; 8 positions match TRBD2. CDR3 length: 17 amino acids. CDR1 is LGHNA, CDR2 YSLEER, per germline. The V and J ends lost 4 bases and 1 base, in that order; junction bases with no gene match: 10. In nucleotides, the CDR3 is TGCGCCAGCAGCCTCTTCGGAACGGGGGGGGGCACAGATACGCAGTATTTT. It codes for CASSLFGTGGGTDTQYF.

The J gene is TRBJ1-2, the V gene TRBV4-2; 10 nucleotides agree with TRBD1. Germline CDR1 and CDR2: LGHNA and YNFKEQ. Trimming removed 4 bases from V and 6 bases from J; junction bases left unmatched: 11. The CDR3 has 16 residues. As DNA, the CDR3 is TGTGCCAGCAGCCCCCCTTCCGGGACAGGGGCAAATGGCTACACCTTC. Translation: CASSPPSGTGANGYTF.

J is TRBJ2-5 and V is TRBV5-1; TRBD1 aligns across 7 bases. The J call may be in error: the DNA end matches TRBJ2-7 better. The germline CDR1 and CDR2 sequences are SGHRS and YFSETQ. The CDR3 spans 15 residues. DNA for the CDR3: TGCGCCAGCAGCGACACCGGGGACAGATCCTACGAGCAGTACTTC. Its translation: CASSDTGDRSYEQYF.

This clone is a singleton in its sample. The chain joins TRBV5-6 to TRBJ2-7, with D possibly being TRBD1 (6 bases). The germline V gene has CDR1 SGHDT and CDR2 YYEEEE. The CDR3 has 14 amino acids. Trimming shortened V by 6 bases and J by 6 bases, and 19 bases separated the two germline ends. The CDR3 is CASTHRVPGAEQYF. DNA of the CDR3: TGTGCCAGCACCCACAGGGTGCCGGGCGCCGAGCAGTACTTC.

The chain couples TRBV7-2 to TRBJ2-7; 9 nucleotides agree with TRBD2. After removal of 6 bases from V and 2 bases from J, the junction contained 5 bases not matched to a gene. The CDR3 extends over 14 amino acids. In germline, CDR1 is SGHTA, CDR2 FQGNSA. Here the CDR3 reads CASRQAGGTYEQYF. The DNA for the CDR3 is TGTGCCAGCAGGCAAGCGGGGGGCACCTACGAGCAGTACTTC. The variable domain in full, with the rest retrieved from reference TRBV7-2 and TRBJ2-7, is GAGVSQSPSNKVTEKGKDVELRCDPISGHTALYWYRQSLGQGLEFLIYFQGNSAPDKSGLPSDRFSAERTGGSVSTLTIQRTQQEDSAVYLCASRQAGGTYEQYFGPGTRLTVT.

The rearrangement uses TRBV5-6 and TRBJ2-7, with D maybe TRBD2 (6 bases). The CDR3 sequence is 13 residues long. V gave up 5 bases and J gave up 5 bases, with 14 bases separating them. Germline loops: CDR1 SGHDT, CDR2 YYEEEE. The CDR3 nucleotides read TGTGCCAGCAGTCGCGGGGTGCTCAACGAGCAGTACTTC. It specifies CASSRGVLNEQYF. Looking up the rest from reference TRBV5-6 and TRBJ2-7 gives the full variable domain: DAGVTQSPTHLIKTRGQQVTLRCSPKSGHDTVSWYQQALGQGPQFIFQYYEEEERQRGNFPDRFSGHQFPNYSSELNVNALLLGDSALYLCASSRGVLNEQYFGPGTRLTVT.

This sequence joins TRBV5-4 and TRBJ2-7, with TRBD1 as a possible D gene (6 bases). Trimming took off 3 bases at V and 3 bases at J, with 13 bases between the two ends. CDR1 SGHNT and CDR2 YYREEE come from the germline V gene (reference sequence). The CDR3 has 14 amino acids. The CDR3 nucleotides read TGTGCCAGCAGCTCGGACAGACCGGGCTACGAGCAGTACTTC. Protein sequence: CASSSDRPGYEQYF.

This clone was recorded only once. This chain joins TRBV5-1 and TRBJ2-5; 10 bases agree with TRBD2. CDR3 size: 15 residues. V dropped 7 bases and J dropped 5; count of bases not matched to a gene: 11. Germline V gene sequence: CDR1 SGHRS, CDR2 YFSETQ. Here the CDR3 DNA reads TGCGCCAGCTATCAGCGGGGGGGGGAAAGGGAGACCCAGTACTTC. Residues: CASYQRGGERETQYF.

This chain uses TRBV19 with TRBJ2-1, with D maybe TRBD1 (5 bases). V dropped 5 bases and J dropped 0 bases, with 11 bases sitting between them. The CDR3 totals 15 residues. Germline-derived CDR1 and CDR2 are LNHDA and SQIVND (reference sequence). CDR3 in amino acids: CASSRDSSSYNEQFF. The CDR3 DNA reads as TGTGCCAGTAGTCGAGACAGCAGCTCCTACAATGAGCAGTTCTTC.

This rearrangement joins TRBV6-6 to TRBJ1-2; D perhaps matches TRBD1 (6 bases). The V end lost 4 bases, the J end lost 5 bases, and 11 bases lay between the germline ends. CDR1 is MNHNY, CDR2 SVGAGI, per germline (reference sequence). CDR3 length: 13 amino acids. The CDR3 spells CASSSRGIYGYTF. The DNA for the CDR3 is TGTGCCAGCAGTTCAAGGGGGATATATGGCTACACCTTC.

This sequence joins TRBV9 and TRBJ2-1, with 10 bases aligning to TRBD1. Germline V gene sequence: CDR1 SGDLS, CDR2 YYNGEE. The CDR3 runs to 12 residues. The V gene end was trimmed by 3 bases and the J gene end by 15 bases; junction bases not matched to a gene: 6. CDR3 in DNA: TGTGCCAGCAGCGGCCGGACAGGGGGTTGGTTCTTC. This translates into CASSGRTGGWFF.

CDR3 nucleotides: TGCAGCGTTGTCGAGTACTATGGCTACACCTTC. This gives the protein CSVVEYYGYTF. This chain uses TRBV29-1 with TRBJ1-2; D gene unclear. The CDR3 has 11 amino acids. The germline V and J ends were trimmed by 4 bases and 3 bases, with 6 bases remaining between them. CDR1 is SQVTM, CDR2 ANQGSEA, per germline.